This T cell receptor (beta chain) was observed in a study of T cell repertoires in cytomegalovirus infection. TCRdb fed the reads into MiXCR, producing one record per CDR3 protein. The sample comprises 200,000 or so distinct CDR3 sequences, 28% of which are singletons, and approximately 31% rests with the top ten. This clonotype was seen a handful of times. Its specificity is unknown. Study-wide results and limits: Within the response measured ex vivo, HLA-C-restricted CMV-specific TCR beta clonotypes were dominant. Cumulative frequency (of public TCR beta family members) identified carriers of CMV plus the relevant HLA.

The V gene's germline CDR1 is SGHVS and CDR2 FNYEAQ. The CDR3 has 13 amino acids. V was pared by 4 bases and J by 2 bases, with 7 bases between. The sample was PBMCs. The rearrangement links TRBV7-6 to TRBJ2-3; D unclear. This receptor was taken from a human donor in good health (CMV status not recorded). Some clones in this sample may be carry-over from other donors' samples. Written as DNA, the CDR3 is TGTGCCAGCAGCTCCTACATCACAGATACGCAGTATTTT. It specifies CASSSYITDTQYF.